This TCR beta chain is from a study of blood T cell repertoires in COVID-19. A word on this clone: A read error may account for a junction end that differs from germline.

Methods used by the authors: Estimation of nucleated cell counts was performed using reference gene primer amplification. Assay: immunoSEQ multiplex PCR; the TCRdb copy retains only in-frame clones and omits some. V, J and clone size are those of that table, while D and trimming were read from the DNA. The sample has about 95,000 clones; around 87% are singletons. In germline, CDR1 is SNHLY, CDR2 FYNNEI. This CDR3 contains 11 residues. The receptor was derived from a human donor in a cohort sampled during active COVID-19. The V gene is TRBV2, the J gene TRBJ1-6; D is possibly TRBD1 (6 bases). Sequencing was performed on peripheral blood. The CDR3 spells CASSDWDILDF. For the CDR3, the DNA is TGTGCCAGCAGTGATTGGGACATATTGGACTTT.